This T cell receptor (beta chain) was identified during a study of blood T cell repertoires in COVID-19. Study overall: Samples taken during acute and convalescent COVID-19 were collected in the United States, Italy and Spain.

The study recruited people aged 18 to 89 years across 20 to 30 US areas. Participants were placed into cohorts based on the clinical history they reported. With V trimmed by 5 bases and J by 0 bases, 4 bases remained unmatched. The CDR3 is made up of 16 amino acids. The germline V gene encodes CDR1 LNHDA and CDR2 SQIVND (reference sequence). Original handling: Estimation of nucleated cell counts was performed using reference gene primer amplification. Assay used: immunoSEQ multiplex PCR; TCRdb lists only in-frame clones, some missing. The V and J calls and the clone size are those of that table, but D and trimming were determined from the DNA. Here the sample spans 380,000 or so clones, 88% being singletons.

The sequenced material came from PBMCs or T cells enriched from blood (not recorded which). The TCR comes from a woman between 40 and 55 years old with acute COVID-19. The chain is built from TRBV19 and TRBJ2-2, with 9 bases aligning to TRBD1. CDR3 residues: CASSRTGGANTGELFF. CDR3 in DNA: TGTGCCAGTAGTCGAACAGGGGGCGCGAACACCGGGGAGCTGTTTTTT.